Listed here are 14 T cell receptor beta chains from one sample, sequenced in a study of OX40 agonist ivuxolimab in advanced cancers. The assay was immunoSEQ multiplex PCR, and TCRdb's table has in-frame clones only and misses some. The sample comprises roughly 76,000 clones, just over 85% of which are singletons, and approximately 4% rests with the top ten. This specimen was CD4+ or CD8+ T cells sorted from blood, taken in a trial of the OX40 agonist ivuxolimab. These receptors all stem from an adult with an advanced solid tumor such as melanoma, head and neck, liver or kidney cancer.

The chain carries TRBV6-4 and TRBJ1-5; TRBD1 is a possible D gene (6 bases). Germline V gene sequence: CDR1 MRHNA, CDR2 SNTAGT. The V end was cut by 10 bases, the J end by 4 bases, with 20 bases between. This CDR3 has 15 residues. CDR3 coding DNA: TGTGCCACCTACACTAGGGGGGTGGAAAATCAGCCCCAGCATTTT. Protein: CATYTRGVENQPQHF.

The chain carries TRBV11-2 and TRBJ1-5; a weak D match, TRBD1 (6 bases). Germline CDR1 and CDR2: SGHAT and FQNNGV. The V end was cut by 0 bases, the J end by 2 bases, with 14 bases between. The CDR3 is made up of 17 amino acids. The CDR3 DNA is TGTGCCAGCAGCTTAGATTCGGGGGGCTGGGGCAATCAGCCCCAGCATTTT. It specifies CASSLDSGGWGNQPQHF.

This chain uses TRBV2 with TRBJ2-3, with D possibly TRBD2 on 7 matching bases. The V and J ends lost 7 bases and 9 bases respectively, with 23 bases between them. Germline-derived CDR1 and CDR2 are SNHLY and FYNNEI. The CDR3 contains 15 residues. CDR3 amino acids: CASTSGGGPTRTQYF. The CDR3 region has the DNA TGTGCCAGCACCTCGGGGGGCGGTCCGACTCGCACGCAGTATTTT.

The chain combines TRBV10-3 with TRBJ2-3; no clear D. The V and J ends lost 3 bases and 2 bases respectively, with 0 bases between them. This CDR3 is built from 11 residues. CDR1 is ENHRY and CDR2 is SYGVKD in the germline V gene. The CDR3 loop is CAISDTDTQYF. In DNA, the CDR3 is TGTGCCATCAGTGACACAGATACGCAGTATTTT.

In regard to this clone: Sequence at one end of the junction differs from germline and may be a read error. V is TRBV6-5 and J is TRBJ2-5, with unresolved D. CDR1 and CDR2 from the germline V gene are MNHEY and SVGAGI. The CDR3 length is 13 residues. The CDR3 sequence: CASTSGHQETQYF. The CDR3 DNA sequence: TGTGCCAGCACCTCGGGCCACCAGGAGACCCAGTACTTC.

This chain uses TRBV18 with TRBJ2-1; 10 bases line up with TRBD2. The CDR3 runs to 15 residues. Germline V lookup: CDR1 KGHSH, CDR2 LQKENI. The ends lost 2 bases at V and 5 bases at J; junction bases unmatched: 3. The CDR3 here is CASSPSSGGDNEQFF. As DNA, the CDR3 is TGTGCCAGCTCACCATCTAGCGGGGGTGACAATGAGCAGTTCTTC.

The V call is TRBV6-1, the J call TRBJ2-3; 10 bases are shared with TRBD1. The J segment lost 3 bases and the V segment lost 2 bases, leaving 5 bases of the junction unmatched. Per germline, CDR1 MNHNS and CDR2 SASEGT. CDR3 size: 16 residues. As DNA, the CDR3 is TGTGCCAGCAGTGAAAGGAGGACAGGGGGTACAGATACGCAGTATTTT. It encodes CASSERRTGGTDTQYF.

A few counts support this clone. The chain joins TRBV10-3 to TRBJ2-1; no clear D. The germline V and J ends were trimmed by 3 bases and 7 bases, with 10 bases remaining between them. The CDR3 consists of 13 residues. Germline V gene lookup returns CDR1 ENHRY and CDR2 SYGVKD. CDR3 DNA sequence: TGTGCCATCAGTGACGCCCGGCAGAATGAGCAGTTCTTC. Encoded protein: CAISDARQNEQFF.

The chain recombines TRBV6-4 with TRBJ2-1, with D possibly being TRBD1 or TRBD2 (5 bases each). V shed 2 bases and J shed 10 bases, with 12 bases lying between them. This CDR3 has 13 residues. The V gene's germline CDR1 is MRHNA and CDR2 SNTAGT. The CDR3 sequence is CASSDEVGEEQFF. The CDR3 coding sequence is TGTGCCAGCAGTGACGAGGTGGGGGAAGAGCAGTTCTTC.

In this sample, this clone turned up once. J is TRBJ2-3 and V is TRBV6-1; TRBD1 is a possible D gene (6 bases). CDR3 size: 13 residues. CDR1 is MNHNS, CDR2 SASEGT, per germline. The V end lost 4 bases, the J end lost 6 bases, and 11 bases lay between the germline ends. Here the CDR3 reads CASSGQVGDTQYF. The CDR3 DNA reads as TGTGCCAGCAGTGGACAGGTGGGGGATACGCAGTATTTT.

The chain uses TRBV6-4 and TRBJ1-5; no clear D. V lost 3 bases and J lost 7, with 10 bases in between. This CDR3 is built from 13 residues. Germline loops: CDR1 MRHNA, CDR2 SNTAGT. CDR3 DNA sequence: TGTGCCAGCAGTGAAGGAATGTGGCAGCCCCAGCATTTT. It encodes CASSEGMWQPQHF.

The chain carries TRBV6-5 and TRBJ2-5, with D tentatively TRBD1 (6 bases). The CDR3 totals 15 residues. Trimming cost V 6 bases and J 5 bases, with 19 bases left between them. The V gene's germline CDR1 is MNHEY and CDR2 SVGAGI. CDR3 coding DNA: TGTGCCAGCAGCCGGGGACACACGTCAGGCGAGACCCAGTACTTC. Its protein product is CASSRGHTSGETQYF.

In this sample, this clone turned up once. This chain links TRBV28 with TRBJ1-1; D is perhaps TRBD1 (5 bases). CDR3 length: 14 amino acids. Trimming removed 8 bases from V and 0 bases from J, with 13 bases in between. In germline, CDR1 is MDHEN, CDR2 SYDVKM. The CDR3 DNA follows: TGTGCCAGCCTCAAGACAGCCCTGAACACTGAAGCTTTCTTT. It encodes CASLKTALNTEAFF.

The gene calls are TRBV11-2 and TRBJ2-5; 10 nucleotides agree with TRBD2. Germline CDR1 reads SGHAT; CDR2 reads FQNNGV. Losses at the gene ends were 5 bases for V and 5 bases for J; bases not matched to a gene: 20. The CDR3 extends over 19 amino acids. Written as DNA, the CDR3 is TGTGCCAGCAGCCGAAGACAGATTACTAGCGGGGCCTCCGGGGAGACCCAGTACTTC. Protein product: CASSRRQITSGASGETQYF. Variable domain in full (rest from reference TRBV11-2 and TRBJ2-5): EAGVAQSPRYKIIEKRQSVAFWCNPISGHATLYWYQQILGQGPKLLIQFQNNGVVDDSQLPKDRFSAERLKGVDSTLKIQPAKLEDSAVYLCASSRRQITSGASGETQYFGPGTRLLVL.